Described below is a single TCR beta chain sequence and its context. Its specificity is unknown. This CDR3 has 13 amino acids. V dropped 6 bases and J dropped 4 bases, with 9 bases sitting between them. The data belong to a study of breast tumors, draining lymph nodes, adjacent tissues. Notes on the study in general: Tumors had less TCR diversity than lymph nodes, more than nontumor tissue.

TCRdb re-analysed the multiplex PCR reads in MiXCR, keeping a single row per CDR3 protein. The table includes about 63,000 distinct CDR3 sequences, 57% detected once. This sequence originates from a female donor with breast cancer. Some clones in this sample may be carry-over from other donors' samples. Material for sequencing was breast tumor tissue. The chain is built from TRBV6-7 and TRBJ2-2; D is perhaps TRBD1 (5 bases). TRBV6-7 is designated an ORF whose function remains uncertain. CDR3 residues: CASRHDSTGELFF. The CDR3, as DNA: TGTGCCAGCAGGCACGACAGCACCGGGGAGCTGTTTTTT.